The present TCR beta chain was sequenced within a study of blood T cell repertoires in COVID-19. About the study: The samples span acute and convalescent COVID-19 from the United States, Italy and Spain. In each case, the material was cDNA or gDNA derived from T cells, B-cell-depleted T cells, or PBMCs.

As handled by the study authors: Estimation of nucleated cell counts was performed using reference gene primer amplification. The repertoire was sequenced with immunoSEQ multiplex PCR; TCRdb's copy has only in-frame clones and lacks some. V, J and clone size are those of that table, while D and trimming were read from the DNA. The data contain hundreds of thousands of clones, under 95% of them singletons. Trimming took 3 bases from V and 6 from J; bases not matched to a gene: 5. The V gene's germline CDR1 is SGHRS and CDR2 YFSETQ. The CDR3 contains 13 residues. This sequence originates from a woman aged 18-29 years who had recovered from COVID-19. This chain uses TRBV5-1 with TRBJ2-7; 8 bases fit TRBD2. Sequenced material: peripheral blood. The CDR3 protein is CASSSGLETEQYV. DNA of the CDR3: TGCGCCAGCAGCTCGGGACTAGAGACCGAGCAGTACGTC.